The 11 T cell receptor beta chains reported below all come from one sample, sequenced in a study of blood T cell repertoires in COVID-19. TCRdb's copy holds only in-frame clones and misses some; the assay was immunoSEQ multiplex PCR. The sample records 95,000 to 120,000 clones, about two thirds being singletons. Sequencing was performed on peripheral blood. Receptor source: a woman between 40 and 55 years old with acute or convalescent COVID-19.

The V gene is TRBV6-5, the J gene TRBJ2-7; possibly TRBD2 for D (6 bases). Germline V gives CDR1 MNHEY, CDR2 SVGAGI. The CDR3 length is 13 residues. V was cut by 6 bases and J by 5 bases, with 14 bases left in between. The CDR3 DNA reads TGTGCCAGCAGGACCGGGGGAGGAAACGAGCAGTACTTC. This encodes CASRTGGGNEQYF.

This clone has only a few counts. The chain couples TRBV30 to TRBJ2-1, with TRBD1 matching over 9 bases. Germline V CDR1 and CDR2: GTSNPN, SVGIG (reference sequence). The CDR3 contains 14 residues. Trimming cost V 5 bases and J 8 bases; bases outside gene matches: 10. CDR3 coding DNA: TGTGCCTGGTCCGAGGACAGGGGCATCGATGAGCAGTTCTTC. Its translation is CAWSEDRGIDEQFF.

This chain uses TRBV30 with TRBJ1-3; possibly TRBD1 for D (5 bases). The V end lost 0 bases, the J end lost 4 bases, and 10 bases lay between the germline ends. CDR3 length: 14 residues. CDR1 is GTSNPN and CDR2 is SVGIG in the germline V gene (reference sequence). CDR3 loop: CAWSVTGGGNTIYF. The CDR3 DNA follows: TGTGCCTGGAGTGTAACCGGGGGAGGAAACACCATATATTTT.

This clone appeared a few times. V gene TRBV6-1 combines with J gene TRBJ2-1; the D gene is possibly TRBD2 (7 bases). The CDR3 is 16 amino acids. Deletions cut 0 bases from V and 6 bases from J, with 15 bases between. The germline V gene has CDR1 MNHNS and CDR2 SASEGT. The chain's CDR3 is CASSEARGGPFNEQFF. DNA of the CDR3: TGTGCCAGCAGTGAAGCGAGGGGGGGGCCCTTCAATGAGCAGTTCTTC.

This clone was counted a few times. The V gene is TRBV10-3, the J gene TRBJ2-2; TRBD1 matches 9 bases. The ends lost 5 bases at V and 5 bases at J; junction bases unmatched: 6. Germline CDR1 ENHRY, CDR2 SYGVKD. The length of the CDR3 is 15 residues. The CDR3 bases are TGTGCCATCAGTTCGACACAGGGGGCGACCGGGGAGCTGTTTTTT. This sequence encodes CAISSTQGATGELFF.

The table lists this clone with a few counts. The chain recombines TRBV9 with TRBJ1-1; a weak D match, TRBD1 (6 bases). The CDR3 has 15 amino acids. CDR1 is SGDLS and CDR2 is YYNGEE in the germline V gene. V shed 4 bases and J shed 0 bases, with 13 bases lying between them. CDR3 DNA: TGTGCCAGCAGCCCTACCACAGGGATGAACACTGAAGCTTTCTTT. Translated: CASSPTTGMNTEAFF.

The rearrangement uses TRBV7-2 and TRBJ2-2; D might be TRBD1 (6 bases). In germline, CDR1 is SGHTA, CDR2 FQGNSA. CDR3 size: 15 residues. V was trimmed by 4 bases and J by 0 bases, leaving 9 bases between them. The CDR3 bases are TGTGCCAGCAGCTCCCAGGGGACGAACACCGGGGAGCTGTTTTTT. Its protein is CASSSQGTNTGELFF.

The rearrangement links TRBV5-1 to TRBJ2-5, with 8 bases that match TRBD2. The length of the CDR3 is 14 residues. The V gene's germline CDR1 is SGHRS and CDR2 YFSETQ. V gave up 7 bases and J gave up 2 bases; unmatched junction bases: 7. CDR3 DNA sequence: TGCGCCAGCGCCGCGGGGGGCCCACAAGAGACCCAGTACTTC. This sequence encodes CASAAGGPQETQYF.

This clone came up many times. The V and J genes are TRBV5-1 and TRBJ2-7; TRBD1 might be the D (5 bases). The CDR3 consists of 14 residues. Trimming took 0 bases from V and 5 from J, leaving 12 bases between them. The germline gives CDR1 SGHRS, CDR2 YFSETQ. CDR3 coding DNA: TGCGCCAGCAGCTTGGTAGCCCAGGGCCACGAGCAGTACTTC. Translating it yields CASSLVAQGHEQYF.

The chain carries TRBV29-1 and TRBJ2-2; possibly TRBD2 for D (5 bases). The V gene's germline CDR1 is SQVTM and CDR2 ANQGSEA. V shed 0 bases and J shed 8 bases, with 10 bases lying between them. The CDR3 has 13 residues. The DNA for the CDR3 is TGCAGCGTTGAAGATGCGAGGGTTGGGGAGCTGTTTTTT. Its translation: CSVEDARVGELFF.

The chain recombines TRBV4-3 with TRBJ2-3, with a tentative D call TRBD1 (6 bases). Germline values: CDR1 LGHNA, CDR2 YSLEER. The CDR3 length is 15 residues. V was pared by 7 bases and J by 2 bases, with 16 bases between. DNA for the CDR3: TGCGCCAGCACACAGGGACGTGAGGTCACAGATACGCAGTATTTT. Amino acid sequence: CASTQGREVTDTQYF.